This T cell receptor (beta chain) was observed in a study of blood T cell repertoires in COVID-19. This CDR3 has 16 residues. CDR1 is MNHNY, CDR2 SVGAGI, per germline (reference sequence). The V and J ends lost 5 bases and 4 bases, in that order; junction bases with no gene match: 6. Participants reported their clinical history, and cohort assignment relied on those reports. It was within 2 weeks before study entry that exposed participants met a COVID-19 case. In the source study's methods: Reference gene primer amplification gave estimated nucleated cell counts. The assay was immunoSEQ multiplex PCR, and TCRdb's table has in-frame clones only and misses some. The V and J calls and clone size are taken from that table; D and trimming were inferred from the DNA. This table holds over 350,000 clones, 90% to 95% found once.

The sample consisted of PBMCs or T cells enriched from blood (not recorded which). The chain employs TRBV6-6 and TRBJ2-1, with 12 bases matching TRBD2. This clonotype originated in a woman in her thirties or forties who had been exposed to COVID-19. The CDR3 sequence: CASSMRLAGEYNEQFF. CDR3 nucleotide sequence: TGTGCCAGCAGTATGAGACTAGCGGGGGAATACAATGAGCAGTTCTTC.